These 24 T cell receptor beta chains were sequenced from one sample in a study of molecular identifiers for immune sequencing clone quantification. Using its own MiXCR run on the PCR reads, TCRdb lists one record per CDR3 protein. The sample shows around 40,000 distinct CDR3 sequences, less than 20% of them seen only once. The specimen was naive CD8+ T cells from blood, with Jurkat cell RNA spiked in. The subset: FACS-sorted CD8+CD4-CCR7+CD45RA+ naive T cells. The receptor set was obtained from a human donor in good health. Some libraries in this study had Jurkat cell RNA spiked in.

This clonotype occurred many times. The V gene is TRBV4-1, the J gene TRBJ2-7, with 8 positions matching TRBD1. The germline V gene encodes CDR1 MGHRA and CDR2 YSYEKL. Losses at the gene ends were 3 bases for V and 6 bases for J; bases not matched to a gene: 4. The CDR3 sequence is 13 residues long. The CDR3 region is CASSHGQGGEQYF. Here the CDR3 DNA reads TGCGCCAGCAGCCACGGACAGGGAGGCGAGCAGTACTTC.

The V gene is TRBV4-2, the J gene TRBJ2-7, with D possibly TRBD1 on 5 matching bases. Germline V CDR1 and CDR2: LGHNA, YNFKEQ. With 5 bases removed from V and 2 bases from J, the gap between germline ends came to 13 bases. CDR3 length equals 14 residues. CDR3 DNA sequence: TGTGCCAGCAGCTGGGATACAGGCGCCTACGAGCAGTACTTC. It specifies CASSWDTGAYEQYF.

This clonotype has a count of ten or more. The chain is built from TRBV19 and TRBJ2-7, with D tentatively TRBD2 (6 bases). Looked up from germline, CDR1 is LNHDA and CDR2 is SQIVND (reference sequence). The CDR3 has 14 amino acids. The ends were cut back, 0 bases at V and 4 bases at J, with 10 bases in the middle. The CDR3 sequence is CASSIDGGGYEQYF. The CDR3 region has the DNA TGTGCCAGTAGTATAGATGGTGGAGGGTACGAGCAGTACTTC.

This clonotype was counted ten times or more. The genes are TRBV12-3 or TRBV12-4 and TRBJ1-5, with D uncertain. Between the trimmed V and J ends, which lost 7 bases and 3 bases, there was a span of 10 bases. The CDR3 consists of 13 residues. This CDR3 reads CASTEGFNQPQHF. In DNA, the CDR3 is TGTGCCAGCACCGAAGGGTTCAATCAGCCCCAGCATTTT.

This clonotype was seen ten or more times. This rearrangement joins TRBV6-5 to TRBJ2-2; D might be TRBD2 (5 bases). Germline lookup yields CDR1 MNHEY and CDR2 SVGAGI. Trimming took off 6 bases at V and 4 bases at J, with 15 bases between the two ends. This CDR3 is built from 15 residues. The CDR3 sequence is CASSGSVAFTGELFF. The CDR3 nucleotides are TGTGCCAGCAGCGGTTCGGTAGCGTTCACCGGGGAGCTGTTTTTT.

V usage is TRBV7-6 and J usage is TRBJ1-1; a possible D gene is TRBD1 (6 bases). The CDR3 consists of 14 residues. CDR1 and CDR2 (germline): SGHVS, FNYEAQ. Trimming left V 6 bases short and J 4 bases short, with 15 bases between. CDR3 sequence: CASRIQGGGTEAFF. CDR3 nucleotides: TGTGCCAGCAGGATCCAGGGAGGGGGCACTGAAGCTTTCTTT.

At least ten counts were recorded for this clonotype. The chain recombines TRBV9 with TRBJ1-1; 7 bases fit TRBD1. The CDR3 extends over 13 amino acids. Germline trimming cut 0 bases from V and 9 bases from J; bases unmatched to any gene: 5. Per the germline V gene, CDR1 is SGDLS and CDR2 is YYNGEE. The CDR3 DNA is TGTGCCAGCAGCGTAGAGGGGACAGCTCAAGCTTTCTTT. Translation gives CASSVEGTAQAFF. Full variable domain (missing parts from reference TRBV9 and TRBJ1-1): DSGVTQTPKHLITATGQRVTLRCSPRSGDLSVYWYQQSLDQGLQFLIQYYNGEERAKGNILERFSAQQFPDLHSELNLSSLELGDSALYFCASSVEGTAQAFFGQGTRLTVV.

Many counts were recorded for this clonotype. The J gene is TRBJ2-5, the V gene TRBV28, with 13 bases matching TRBD2. Trimming at V came to 3 bases and at J to 2 bases, leaving 3 bases not matched to a gene. There are 16 residues in the CDR3. Looked up from germline, CDR1 is MDHEN and CDR2 is SYDVKM. The CDR3 loop is CASSFVGLAGQETQYF. CDR3 sequence (DNA): TGTGCCAGCAGTTTCGTGGGACTAGCGGGACAAGAGACCCAGTACTTC.

The sample holds many counts of this clonotype. This chain uses TRBV4-3 with TRBJ2-7, with 8 positions matching TRBD2. This CDR3 has 14 residues. V lost 1 base to trimming and J lost 3 bases; unmatched junction nucleotides: 2. The germline V gene encodes CDR1 LGHNA and CDR2 YSLEER. CDR3 bases: TGCGCCAGCAGCCAAGGGACTAGCAACTACGAGCAGTACTTC. Protein product: CASSQGTSNYEQYF.

V and J are TRBV14 and TRBJ2-6; D call uncertain. CDR1 is SGHDN, CDR2 FVKESK, per germline. V shed 0 bases and J shed 4 bases, with 7 bases lying between them. This CDR3 contains 15 residues. Written as DNA, the CDR3 is TGTGCCAGCAGCCAAGATCCTGGGGGGGCCAACGTCCTGACTTTC. Protein product: CASSQDPGGANVLTF.

J is TRBJ2-3 and V is TRBV28, with D possibly TRBD2 on 6 matching bases. This CDR3 has 14 residues. V lost 10 bases to trimming and J lost 1 base, with 15 bases between them. CDR1 and CDR2 (germline): MDHEN, SYDVKM. CDR3 amino acids: CANEEGSGTDTQYF. The CDR3 bases are TGTGCCAACGAGGAGGGGTCGGGCACAGATACGCAGTATTTT.

This clonotype showed up many times. The chain is built from TRBV4-3 and TRBJ2-4; D remains unclear. CDR3 length equals 13 residues. Germline CDR1 is LGHNA and CDR2 is YSLEER. V dropped 0 bases and J dropped 7 bases, with 7 bases sitting between them. The CDR3 region has the DNA TGCGCCAGCAGCCAAGATCTAGAGAACATTCAGTACTTC. Protein: CASSQDLENIQYF.

This clonotype was detected many times. The chain couples TRBV7-9 to TRBJ2-3; 11 bases are shared with TRBD2. The germline gives CDR1 SEHNR, CDR2 FQNEAQ (reference sequence). The CDR3 spans 16 residues. After removal of 4 bases from V and 0 bases from J, the junction contained 3 bases not matched to a gene. CDR3 nucleotide sequence: TGTGCCAGCAGCTCGAGACTAGCGGGGAGCACAGATACGCAGTATTTT. Its translation: CASSSRLAGSTDTQYF.

This clonotype came up once. At one end, the junction sequence differs from germline, possibly due to a read error. As DNA, the CDR3 is TGTGCCAGCGGTTTGCAGGACAGGCCGAACACTGAAGCTTTCTTT. Its translation: CASGLQDRPNTEAFF. This chain uses TRBV28 with TRBJ1-1; 7 bases map to TRBD1. CDR1 and CDR2 (germline): MDHEN, SYDVKM. The CDR3 extends over 15 amino acids.

The table lists this clonotype with many counts. V is TRBV27 and J is TRBJ2-7; 7 bases agree with TRBD1. The CDR3 loop spans 13 amino acids. CDR1 is MNHEY and CDR2 is SMNVEV in the germline V gene (reference sequence). J gave up 4 bases and V 7 bases, and 7 bases lay outside the gene matches. The CDR3 nucleotides are TGTGCCAGCAAGATTACAGGGGAGTACGAGCAGTACTTC. It yields the protein CASKITGEYEQYF.

This clonotype came up many times. The rearrangement uses TRBV9 and TRBJ1-4; no firm D call. The germline V gene has CDR1 SGDLS and CDR2 YYNGEE. This CDR3 comprises 14 residues. Trimming cost V 0 bases and J 7 bases, with 10 bases left between them. This CDR3 reads CASSVAGLAEKLFF. The CDR3, as DNA: TGTGCCAGCAGCGTAGCTGGGTTGGCTGAAAAACTGTTTTTT.

There are many counts of this clonotype. The chain is built from TRBV27 and TRBJ1-3; D call uncertain. Germline CDR1 and CDR2: MNHEY and SMNVEV (reference sequence). This CDR3 has 14 amino acids. Between the trimmed V and J ends, which lost 6 bases and 2 bases, there was a span of 11 bases. The CDR3 region has the DNA TGTGCCAGCAGCCCCACTGTACCTGGAAACACCATATATTTT. It specifies CASSPTVPGNTIYF.

This clonotype occurred a few times. The conserved phenylalanine or tryptophan is not found at the CDR3 terminus, so this likely reflects a read error. The chain couples TRBV6-5 to TRBJ2-3; D unclear. From germline, CDR1 is MNHEY and CDR2 SVGAGI. The ends were cut back, 3 bases at V and 4 bases at J, with 8 bases in the middle. The CDR3 consists of 13 residues. The CDR3, as DNA: TGTGCCAGCAGTTATTCGCATCCAGATACGCAGTATTTA. Its translation: CASSYSHPDTQYL.

This clonotype was counted at least ten times. The chain uses TRBV13 and TRBJ1-5; 10 positions agree with TRBD1. V was pared by 5 bases and J by 0 bases, with 13 bases of the junction left unmatched. This CDR3 has 19 residues. Germline V gene lookup returns CDR1 PRHDT and CDR2 FYEKMQ (reference sequence). For the CDR3, the DNA is TGTGCCAGCAGCCCCCACGGACAGGGGGGTCCCTATAGCAATCAGCCCCAGCATTTT. Translated: CASSPHGQGGPYSNQPQHF.

This clonotype was detected ten times or more. This sequence joins TRBV7-9 and TRBJ2-2, with a tentative D call TRBD1 (6 bases). The V end was cut by 1 base, the J end by 4 bases, with 10 bases between. The CDR3 runs to 15 residues. CDR1 is SEHNR and CDR2 is FQNEAQ in the germline V gene (reference sequence). The CDR3 here is CASSLEARGTGELFF. In DNA form, the CDR3 reads TGTGCCAGCAGCTTAGAGGCCAGGGGCACCGGGGAGCTGTTTTTT.

On this clonotype: Here the CDR3 omits its conserved ending phenylalanine or tryptophan, so a read error is the likely source. The J gene is TRBJ2-1, the V gene TRBV30; tentatively, D is TRBD1 (5 bases). This CDR3 has 13 amino acids. From germline, CDR1 is GTSNPN and CDR2 SVGIG (reference sequence). Trimming removed 5 bases at V and 5 bases at J, with 13 bases between. CDR3 in amino acids: CAWDSLPDNEQFP. In DNA form, the CDR3 reads TGTGCCTGGGACAGCCTACCGGACAATGAGCAGTTCCCC.

This clonotype was counted many times. V gene TRBV3-1 combines with J gene TRBJ1-2, with 8 bases fitting TRBD1. The V gene's germline CDR1 is LGHDT and CDR2 YNNKEL (reference sequence). Unmatched junction bases numbered 6, after V lost 3 bases and J lost 6 bases. This CDR3 has 14 amino acids. CDR3 region: CASSQAGTGDGYTF. As DNA, the CDR3 is TGTGCCAGCAGCCAGGCCGGGACAGGCGATGGCTACACCTTC.

To note about this clonotype: Being one base from a much bigger clone, this may be a read error. The CDR3 does not close with the conserved phenylalanine or tryptophan, likely indicating a read error. The chain recombines TRBV9 with TRBJ2-1; D unclear. The CDR3 covers 14 residues. Germline lookup yields CDR1 SGDLS and CDR2 YYNGEE. V lost 0 bases to trimming and J lost 3 bases, with 7 bases between them. DNA of the CDR3: TGTGCCAGCAGCGTAGGTACTGGCTACAATGAGCAGTTCTCC. This encodes CASSVGTGYNEQFS.

This clonotype was counted at least ten times. Written as DNA, the CDR3 is TGCGCCAGCAGCCAAGATCTAGGCTCCTACGAGCAGTACTTC. It codes for CASSQDLGSYEQYF. The chain uses TRBV4-3 and TRBJ2-7; D ambiguous. The germline V and J ends were trimmed by 0 bases and 0 bases, with 6 bases remaining between them. Germline CDR1 reads LGHNA; CDR2 reads YSLEER. The CDR3 spans 14 residues.